One sample yielded the 28 T cell receptor beta chains listed below, sequenced in a study of T cell responses to AZD1222 COVID-19 vaccine. Clones were read by immunoSEQ multiplex PCR, and TCRdb kept only the in-frame ones, dropping some. The sample consists of 90,000 to 120,000 clones, around 90% of them appearing once. The source material was peripheral blood, sampled on day 0 of AZD1222 vaccination. The source of these receptors is an adult in good health.

CDR3 loop: CASSLTLSLEDGYTF. The CDR3 nucleotides are TGCGCCAGCAGCTTAACTCTCTCTTTGGAGGATGGCTACACCTTC. V and J are TRBV5-1 and TRBJ1-2, with D unresolved. The V gene lost 2 bases and the J gene lost 6 bases, with 17 bases spanning the gap. Germline V gene data show CDR1 as SGHRS and CDR2 as YFSETQ. CDR3 size: 15 residues.

The gene calls are TRBV4-2 and TRBJ2-1; the D gene could be TRBD1 or TRBD2 (5 bases each). The germline V and J ends were trimmed by 3 bases and 10 bases, with 25 bases remaining between them. Germline V gene lookup returns CDR1 LGHNA and CDR2 YNFKEQ. The CDR3 sequence is 17 residues long. DNA for the CDR3: TGTGCCAGCAGCCACCCCTCCGGTCGGGGAGCAGGGTGGGAGCAGTTCTTC. Amino acids: CASSHPSGRGAGWEQFF.

V gene TRBV5-5 combines with J gene TRBJ2-3; 9 bases are shared with TRBD1. The V and J ends lost 6 bases and 1 base, in that order; junction bases with no gene match: 12. Germline lookup yields CDR1 SGHKS and CDR2 YYEKEE (reference sequence). This CDR3 is built from 17 residues. The CDR3 region has the DNA TGTGCCAGCATCCCGGTCCGGGACAGGGTGCGCACAGATACGCAGTATTTT. Its protein product is CASIPVRDRVRTDTQYF. Full variable domain (outside the CDR3, taken from reference TRBV5-5 and TRBJ2-3): DAGVTQSPTHLIKTRGQQVTLRCSPISGHKSVSWYQQVLGQGPQFIFQYYEKEERGRGNFPDRFSARQFPNYSSELNVNALLLGDSALYLCASIPVRDRVRTDTQYFGPGTRLTVL.

V gene TRBV6-2 or TRBV6-3 combines with J gene TRBJ2-3, with 10 bases fitting TRBD1. The CDR3 runs to 21 residues. With 3 bases clipped from V and 0 bases from J, the junction kept 18 bases outside the gene matches. The V gene's germline CDR1 is MNHEY and CDR2 SVGEGT. DNA of the CDR3: TGTGCCAGCAGTTATCCCACCGGACAGGGGGGCCGGACGAGAAGCACAGATACGCAGTATTTT. It specifies CASSYPTGQGGRTRSTDTQYF.

The chain carries TRBV19 and TRBJ2-3; D unclear. CDR1 is LNHDA and CDR2 is SQIVND in the germline V gene (reference sequence). This CDR3 is 15 amino acids long. V was clipped by 5 bases and J by 5 bases, with 17 bases between them. CDR3 sequence reads: CASSRGVSPVDTQYF. As DNA, the CDR3 is TGTGCCAGTAGTCGCGGAGTCTCACCGGTAGATACGCAGTATTTT. Full variable domain (outside the CDR3, taken from reference TRBV19 and TRBJ2-3): DGGITQSPKYLFRKEGQNVTLSCEQNLNHDAMYWYRQDPGQGLRLIYYSQIVNDFQKGDIAEGYSVSREKKESFPLTVTSAQKNPTAFYLCASSRGVSPVDTQYFGPGTRLTVL.

This chain joins TRBV11-3 and TRBJ2-2, with TRBD1 identical over 7 bases. This CDR3 is built from 18 residues. Germline V gene data show CDR1 as SGHNT and CDR2 as YENEEA. The V and J ends lost 5 bases and 4 bases, in that order; junction bases with no gene match: 16. The CDR3 DNA reads as TGTGCCAGCAGCCATAGGGGGCGATGGGCAGGGTTCACCGGGGAGCTGTTTTTT. This gives the protein CASSHRGRWAGFTGELFF.

This chain joins TRBV28 and TRBJ2-2, with a weak D call TRBD2 (5 bases). The V end was cut by 7 bases, the J end by 3 bases, with 6 bases between. Germline CDR1 reads MDHEN; CDR2 reads SYDVKM. The CDR3 contains 12 residues. The CDR3 DNA reads as TGTGCCAGCAAGCGGTACACCGGGGAGCTGTTTTTT. Encoded protein: CASKRYTGELFF.

The gene calls are TRBV11-2 and TRBJ2-3; weak D call: TRBD2 (7 bases). The ends were cut back, 2 bases at V and 4 bases at J, with 13 bases in the middle. The germline V gene has CDR1 SGHAT and CDR2 FQNNGV. This CDR3 is built from 15 residues. Written as DNA, the CDR3 is TGTGCCAGCAGCTTAATAGGGGGGGTTGCAGATACGCAGTATTTT. It codes for CASSLIGGVADTQYF. Combining the CDR3 with reference TRBV11-2 and TRBJ2-3 gives the whole variable domain EAGVAQSPRYKIIEKRQSVAFWCNPISGHATLYWYQQILGQGPKLLIQFQNNGVVDDSQLPKDRFSAERLKGVDSTLKIQPAKLEDSAVYLCASSLIGGVADTQYFGPGTRLTVL.

The gene calls are TRBV19 and TRBJ2-3, with a tentative D call TRBD2 (6 bases). The ends were cut back, 8 bases at V and 2 bases at J, with 11 bases in the middle. Germline V gives CDR1 LNHDA, CDR2 SQIVND (reference sequence). The CDR3 loop spans 13 amino acids. The DNA for the CDR3 is TGTGCCAGTGGGGGGATCGACACAGATACGCAGTATTTT. This encodes CASGGIDTDTQYF.

The CDR3 spells CASSNTQGRHNQPQHF. DNA of the CDR3: TGTGCCAGCAGTAACACACAGGGGCGGCACAATCAGCCCCAGCATTTT. The rearrangement uses TRBV6-2 or TRBV6-3 and TRBJ1-5, with TRBD1 matching 7 bases. The germline V gene has CDR1 MNHEY and CDR2 SVGEGT. This CDR3 is 16 amino acids long. The V and J ends lost 5 bases and 3 bases, in that order; junction bases with no gene match: 10.

The chain joins TRBV19 to TRBJ1-2; D is possibly TRBD1 (5 bases). Germline values: CDR1 LNHDA, CDR2 SQIVND (reference sequence). The CDR3 is made up of 14 amino acids. Trimming left V 3 bases short and J 5 bases short, with 13 bases between. This CDR3 reads CASSIGTFTYGYTF. The CDR3 region has the DNA TGTGCCAGTAGTATCGGGACGTTTACTTATGGCTACACCTTC.

This clone is a singleton in its sample. This sequence joins TRBV27 and TRBJ1-5; D is undetermined. Trimming cost V 2 bases and J 1 base, with 3 bases left between them. This CDR3 has 13 residues. CDR1 is MNHEY, CDR2 SMNVEV, per germline (reference sequence). CDR3 in DNA: TGTGCCAGCAGTTTACTGAGCAATCAGCCCCAGCATTTT. Residues: CASSLLSNQPQHF.

The chain recombines TRBV19 with TRBJ1-5; tentative D call: TRBD1 (5 bases). In germline, CDR1 is LNHDA, CDR2 SQIVND (reference sequence). V was clipped by 5 bases and J by 2 bases, with 10 bases between them. The CDR3 has 14 amino acids. DNA for the CDR3: TGTGCCAGTAGTCCCCTAGGGGGCAATCAGCCCCAGCATTTT. Translation: CASSPLGGNQPQHF.

The chain carries TRBV9 and TRBJ1-4; D is undetermined. This CDR3 comprises 12 residues. The germline V and J ends were trimmed by 0 bases and 14 bases, with 11 bases remaining between them. In germline, CDR1 is SGDLS, CDR2 YYNGEE. The CDR3: CASSVEGLPLFF. CDR3 nucleotide sequence: TGTGCCAGCAGCGTAGAAGGCCTCCCCCTGTTTTTT.

The genes are TRBV6-5 and TRBJ2-7; 10 nucleotides line up with TRBD1. Losses at the gene ends were 5 bases for V and 5 bases for J; bases not matched to a gene: 3. This CDR3 has 13 amino acids. CDR1 is MNHEY and CDR2 is SVGAGI in the germline V gene. The CDR3 spells CASSRDRGHEQYF. The CDR3 DNA follows: TGTGCCAGCAGTCGGGACAGGGGCCACGAGCAGTACTTC.

V usage is TRBV11-3 and J usage is TRBJ1-1; D unclear. The CDR3 totals 14 residues. V was trimmed by 5 bases and J by 0 bases, leaving 10 bases between them. In germline, CDR1 is SGHNT, CDR2 YENEEA. The CDR3 protein is CASSRGGMNTEAFF. DNA of the CDR3: TGTGCCAGCAGCCGGGGAGGTATGAACACTGAAGCTTTCTTT. The full variable domain, its missing parts supplied by reference TRBV11-3 and TRBJ1-1, is EAGVVQSPRYKIIEKKQPVAFWCNPISGHNTLYWYLQNLGQGPELLIRYENEEAVDDSQLPKDRFSAERLKGVDSTLKIQPAELGDSAVYLCASSRGGMNTEAFFGQGTRLTVV.

V is TRBV4-3 and J is TRBJ2-2; D remains unclear. This CDR3 comprises 16 residues. Trimming removed 0 bases at V and 0 bases at J, with 8 bases between. CDR1 is LGHNA, CDR2 YSLEER, per germline. CDR3 in DNA: TGCGCCAGCAGCCAAGATCCCGGGTCGAACACCGGGGAGCTGTTTTTT. The encoded protein is CASSQDPGSNTGELFF.

The count of this clone is one. The rearrangement links TRBV7-9 to TRBJ2-7; 7 nucleotides match TRBD2. The germline gives CDR1 SEHNR, CDR2 FQNEAQ (reference sequence). V lost 4 bases to trimming and J lost 4 bases; unmatched junction nucleotides: 22. There are 19 residues in the CDR3. The CDR3, as DNA: TGTGCCAGCAGCTCCGGGAGGACTAGTAATTCCCTTTACCCTTACGAGCAGTACTTC. This translates into CASSSGRTSNSLYPYEQYF.

This rearrangement joins TRBV30 to TRBJ2-3; the match to TRBD2 covers 10 bases. This CDR3 contains 14 residues. The junction had 12 bases not matched to a gene; V was cut back by 7 bases and J by 8 bases. Germline assignment: CDR1 GTSNPN and CDR2 SVGIG (reference sequence). The CDR3 DNA is TGTGCCTTTCAACTAGCGGGGTCCTTTCGTACGCAGTATTTT. It translates to CAFQLAGSFRTQYF.

V usage is TRBV27 and J usage is TRBJ2-3; TRBD2 matches at 8 bases. Germline CDR1 and CDR2: MNHEY and SMNVEV (reference sequence). This CDR3 region has 15 residues. V lost 6 bases to trimming and J lost 2 bases; unmatched junction nucleotides: 7. DNA of the CDR3: TGTGCCAGCAGCCCTACTAGCGGAGTCACAGATACGCAGTATTTT. It is translated as CASSPTSGVTDTQYF.

The rearrangement uses TRBV2 and TRBJ1-2; 7 bases line up with TRBD1. Germline V gene data show CDR1 as SNHLY and CDR2 as FYNNEI. The trim removed 7 bases at V and 8 bases at J, leaving 7 bases unmatched. This CDR3 has 12 residues. CDR3 amino acids: CASKETGDGYTF. The CDR3 bases are TGTGCCAGCAAAGAAACAGGGGACGGCTACACCTTC.

This clone was detected a few times. The chain joins TRBV30 to TRBJ1-6; perhaps TRBD1 as D (5 bases). CDR1 is GTSNPN and CDR2 is SVGIG in the germline V gene (reference sequence). V lost 3 bases, J lost 0 bases, and 12 bases lay in between. The CDR3 is made up of 16 amino acids. Here the CDR3 reads CAWRRGASSYNSPLHF. The CDR3 DNA reads as TGTGCCTGGAGGAGGGGTGCGAGCTCCTATAATTCACCCCTCCACTTT.

This chain connects TRBV18 to TRBJ1-5, with TRBD1 identical over 8 bases. V dropped 6 bases and J dropped 6; count of bases not matched to a gene: 7. Germline lookup yields CDR1 KGHSH and CDR2 LQKENI. This CDR3 has 14 residues. CDR3: CASSLDRVSQPQHF. CDR3 bases: TGTGCCAGCTCTCTGGACAGGGTGAGTCAGCCCCAGCATTTT. The complete variable domain, with remaining parts taken from reference TRBV18 and TRBJ1-5, reads NAGVMQNPRHLVRRRGQEARLRCSPMKGHSHVYWYRQLPEEGLKFMVYLQKENIIDESGMPKERFSAEFPKEGPSILRIQQVVRGDSAAYFCASSLDRVSQPQHFGDGTRLSIL.

This rearrangement joins TRBV6-5 to TRBJ1-6; TRBD1 is a possible D gene (5 bases). The length of the CDR3 is 14 residues. V lost 4 bases and J 7 bases, leaving 11 bases between the germline ends. The V gene's germline CDR1 is MNHEY and CDR2 SVGAGI. The CDR3 coding sequence is TGTGCCAGCAGTTTAGGGACGGGGAATTCACCCCTCCACTTT. Protein product: CASSLGTGNSPLHF.

The rearrangement links TRBV7-9 to TRBJ2-3; the D gene could be TRBD1 or TRBD2 (5 bases each). The CDR3 is 15 amino acids. The germline V gene encodes CDR1 SEHNR and CDR2 FQNEAQ (reference sequence). Trimming took 5 bases from V and 0 from J, leaving 12 bases between them. Written as DNA, the CDR3 is TGTGCCAGCAGCGGGGGAGCCGGGAGCACAGATACGCAGTATTTT. Its protein is CASSGGAGSTDTQYF.

The rearrangement joins TRBV7-2 to TRBJ1-1; D gene uncertain. The CDR3 spans 14 residues. Germline CDR1 and CDR2: SGHTA and FQGNSA. Trimming removed 0 bases from V and 6 bases from J, with 11 bases in between. In DNA form, the CDR3 reads TGTGCCAGCAGCTTAGCTGTGGGTAGGGCTGAAGCTTTCTTT. Its protein is CASSLAVGRAEAFF.

The gene calls are TRBV7-2 and TRBJ2-5, with D tentatively TRBD2 (5 bases). Germline V CDR1 and CDR2: SGHTA, FQGNSA. The V end lost 0 bases, the J end lost 2 bases, and 13 bases lay between the germline ends. CDR3 length: 16 residues. The CDR3 protein is CASSLALSGAQETQYF. In DNA form, the CDR3 reads TGTGCCAGCAGCTTAGCGCTGAGCGGAGCGCAAGAGACCCAGTACTTC.

This sequence joins TRBV9 and TRBJ2-1, with 9 bases matching TRBD2. The CDR3 contains 15 residues. Trimming removed 0 bases from V and 7 bases from J; junction bases left unmatched: 5. Germline V gene sequence: CDR1 SGDLS, CDR2 YYNGEE. The CDR3 here is CASSVEGGRGNEQFF. The CDR3 coding sequence is TGTGCCAGCAGCGTAGAGGGCGGGAGGGGGAATGAGCAGTTCTTC. Supplemented by reference TRBV9 and TRBJ2-1, the full variable domain reads DSGVTQTPKHLITATGQRVTLRCSPRSGDLSVYWYQQSLDQGLQFLIQYYNGEERAKGNILERFSAQQFPDLHSELNLSSLELGDSALYFCASSVEGGRGNEQFFGPGTRLTVL.